These 18 T cell receptor beta chains originate from one sample sequenced in a study of B cell selection in AIRE deficiency. Sequencing was performed with immunoSEQ multiplex PCR; in TCRdb, only in-frame clones are kept and a portion is missing. The profile shows tens of thousands of clones, 95% to 97% of them singletons. The sorted conventional CD4 T cells were gated as CD4+CD127+. Sequencing was done on a sample of conventional CD4+ T cells sorted from PBMCs. These receptors originate from a human donor with AIRE deficiency.

The V call is TRBV19, the J call TRBJ2-7; 14 bases are a match to TRBD2. The CDR3 is 19 residues long. Germline CDR1 reads LNHDA; CDR2 reads SQIVND (reference sequence). Trimming removed 6 bases from V and 3 bases from J; junction bases left unmatched: 16. The CDR3 loop is CASRADGTSGSTRVYEQYF. For the CDR3, the DNA is TGTGCCAGTAGAGCCGACGGGACTAGCGGGAGCACTCGGGTCTACGAGCAGTACTTC.

The gene calls are TRBV6-1 and TRBJ2-7; TRBD1 matches 8 bases. This CDR3 comprises 14 residues. After removal of 4 bases from V and 3 bases from J, the junction contained 5 bases not matched to a gene. The germline CDR1 and CDR2 sequences are MNHNS and SASEGT. The CDR3 here is CASSALTGGYEQYF. CDR3 nucleotides: TGTGCCAGCAGTGCCTTAACAGGGGGCTACGAGCAGTACTTC.

The rearrangement joins TRBV2 to TRBJ2-2; 13 bases agree with TRBD2. The germline V gene encodes CDR1 SNHLY and CDR2 FYNNEI. V lost 2 bases and J lost 0; bases outside the gene matches: 3. The CDR3 contains 18 residues. CDR3 bases: TGTGCCAGCAGTGAAACCGGGACTAGCGGGACGAACACCGGGGAGCTGTTTTTT. Translating gives CASSETGTSGTNTGELFF.

This chain connects TRBV4-3 to TRBJ2-3, with D hard to call. With 1 base removed from V and 5 bases from J, the gap between germline ends came to 10 bases. The CDR3 has 14 residues. Per the germline V gene, CDR1 is LGHNA and CDR2 is YSLEER. The DNA for the CDR3 is TGCGCCAGCAGCCAAGTGATAGGTAGAGATACGCAGTATTTT. As protein: CASSQVIGRDTQYF.

The sample holds one count of this clone. The genes are TRBV7-2 and TRBJ1-5; D remains unclear. The CDR3 is 16 amino acids. Germline assignment: CDR1 SGHTA and CDR2 FQGNSA. Deletions cut 1 base from V and 0 bases from J, with 10 bases between. The CDR3 loop reads CASSLVAVNSNQPQHF. The CDR3 bases are TGTGCCAGCAGCTTAGTGGCAGTAAATAGCAATCAGCCCCAGCATTTT.

The chain recombines TRBV30 with TRBJ1-2; D gene ambiguous. The CDR3 runs to 16 residues. Germline lookup yields CDR1 GTSNPN and CDR2 SVGIG (reference sequence). Trimming removed 3 bases from V and 1 base from J, with 18 bases in between. The DNA of the CDR3 is TGTGCCTGGAGAATTCCGAGTCCCCAGAATAACTATGGCTACACCTTC. Translating it yields CAWRIPSPQNNYGYTF.

The V call is TRBV5-1, the J call TRBJ2-1; perhaps TRBD1 as D (5 bases). Germline V gene sequence: CDR1 SGHRS, CDR2 YFSETQ. The CDR3 is made up of 14 amino acids. With 0 bases removed from V and 5 bases from J, the gap between germline ends came to 9 bases. The CDR3 DNA is TGCGCCAGCAGCTTGGGAGGCAGGGACAATGAGCAGTTCTTC. Amino acid sequence: CASSLGGRDNEQFF.

This clone was counted once. This chain joins TRBV5-1 and TRBJ2-5, with 15 nucleotides matching TRBD2. V gave up 4 bases and J gave up 4 bases; unmatched junction bases: 5. The CDR3 runs 16 residues. Germline loops: CDR1 SGHRS, CDR2 YFSETQ. The CDR3 nucleotides are TGCGCCAGCAGCAGCGGACTAGCGGGAGGGGGAGAGACCCAGTACTTC. It translates to CASSSGLAGGGETQYF.

The chain uses TRBV28 and TRBJ2-7; TRBD1 agrees at 9 bases. The CDR3 is 17 residues long. V was pared by 5 bases and J by 3 bases, with 14 bases of the junction left unmatched. The V gene's germline CDR1 is MDHEN and CDR2 SYDVKM. CDR3: CASSPISIQGAVYEQYF. The DNA for the CDR3 is TGTGCCAGCAGTCCAATTTCGATACAGGGGGCGGTCTACGAGCAGTACTTC.

V gene TRBV18 combines with J gene TRBJ2-2, with 7 nucleotides matching TRBD1. This CDR3 comprises 18 residues. The V gene's germline CDR1 is KGHSH and CDR2 LQKENI. V shed 5 bases, J shed 1 base, and the junction held 13 bases outside the gene matches. CDR3 DNA: TGTGCCAGCTCAACCAAGATGACAGGGCGGCTGAACACCGGGGAGCTGTTTTTT. This translates into CASSTKMTGRLNTGELFF.

V usage is TRBV28 and J usage is TRBJ2-2; 12 bases match TRBD1. Per the germline V gene, CDR1 is MDHEN and CDR2 is SYDVKM. The CDR3 loop spans 14 amino acids. V lost 6 bases, J lost 4 bases, and 0 bases stayed unmatched. CDR3 nucleotide sequence: TGTGCCAGCAGGGGACAGGGGGCCACCGGGGAGCTGTTTTTT. Encoded protein: CASRGQGATGELFF.

This sequence joins TRBV5-6 and TRBJ2-7; a possible D gene is TRBD2 (5 bases). The CDR3 spans 11 residues. V was clipped by 9 bases and J by 3 bases, with 10 bases between them. Germline CDR1 and CDR2: SGHDT and YYEEEE. CDR3 region: CAIIGSYEQYF. The CDR3 coding sequence is TGTGCCATCATTGGGAGCTACGAGCAGTACTTC.

V and J are TRBV12-5 and TRBJ2-1, with a tentative D call TRBD2 (6 bases). Germline CDR1 and CDR2: LGHNT and FRNRAP. V lost 4 bases and J lost 4, with 11 bases in between. The CDR3 runs to 14 residues. CDR3 bases: TGTGCTAGTGGTTCAGAGGCGGGGTACAATGAGCAGTTCTTC. Its protein product is CASGSEAGYNEQFF.

The V gene is TRBV5-1, the J gene TRBJ2-1, with TRBD2 identical over 8 bases. The CDR3 is 17 amino acids. CDR1 SGHRS and CDR2 YFSETQ come from the germline V gene. After removal of 2 bases from V and 0 bases from J, the junction contained 7 bases not matched to a gene. In DNA form, the CDR3 reads TGCGCCAGCAGCTTTTGGACGGGAGGGACCTCCTACAATGAGCAGTTCTTC. The encoded protein is CASSFWTGGTSYNEQFF.

The chain couples TRBV7-3 to TRBJ2-2, with 10 bases fitting TRBD2. The CDR3 is made up of 16 amino acids. Germline assignment: CDR1 SGHTA and CDR2 FQGTGA. J lost 4 bases, V lost 5 bases, and 7 bases had no gene match. The CDR3: CASSMTSGLGTGELFF. The CDR3 DNA is TGTGCCAGCAGCATGACTAGCGGGTTGGGCACCGGGGAGCTGTTTTTT.

This clone was observed a single time. The chain employs TRBV19 and TRBJ2-7; D is uncertain. CDR3 length: 13 residues. Deletions cut 6 bases from V and 0 bases from J, with 9 bases between. Germline lookup yields CDR1 LNHDA and CDR2 SQIVND (reference sequence). The chain's CDR3 is CASSQAYSYEQYF. DNA for the CDR3: TGTGCCAGTAGCCAGGCATACTCCTACGAGCAGTACTTC.

The chain recombines TRBV5-4 with TRBJ1-4; possible D gene TRBD1, 5 bases. The V gene's germline CDR1 is SGHNT and CDR2 YYREEE (reference sequence). Trimming left V 3 bases short and J 0 bases short, with 9 bases between. This CDR3 has 15 amino acids. This CDR3 is CASSWGTATNEKLFF. DNA for the CDR3: TGTGCCAGCAGCTGGGGCACCGCAACTAATGAAAAACTGTTTTTT.

The V gene is TRBV19, the J gene TRBJ2-3; D gene uncertain. CDR1 and CDR2 (germline): LNHDA, SQIVND (reference sequence). The CDR3 contains 10 residues. V lost 8 bases, J lost 10 bases, and 10 bases lay in between. DNA for the CDR3: TGTGCCAGTGGTCTCTATCCGCAGTATTTT. Protein sequence: CASGLYPQYF.